The rows below give T cell receptor beta chains drawn from one sample of a study of T cell responses to AZD1222 COVID-19 vaccine. Here immunoSEQ multiplex PCR was the method, and the copy in TCRdb shows in-frame clones only, minus some. Here the sample spans some 200,000 clones, about 94% being singletons. Here the sequenced sample was peripheral blood, taken 28 days after the second dose of the MenACWY control vaccine. All receptors derive from an adult who received the MenACWY meningococcal vaccine as a control. CDR3s leave out the opening cysteine and the closing phenylalanine or tryptophan. Clone size is not always given. Where it is, it says once, few, many or a class for expanded clones.

V: TRBV12-3/TRBV12-4
size: NA
J: TRBJ1-2
CDR3: ASSRGDNYGYT

V: TRBV9
size: NA
J: TRBJ1-2
CDR3: ASSVGVGDYGYT

V: TRBV27
size: once
J: TRBJ2-2
CDR3: ASSLRLAGDTGELF

V: TRBV5-1
size: NA
J: TRBJ2-1
CDR3: ASSPGQGSYNEQF

V: TRBV2
size: NA
J: TRBJ2-1
CDR3: ASSEPGTEQF

V: TRBV5-1
size: NA
J: TRBJ2-4
CDR3: ASSLVGGRVAKNIQY

V: TRBV29-1
size: NA
J: TRBJ1-2
CDR3: SVERDEGIGYT

V: TRBV21-1
size: NA
J: TRBJ2-7
CDR3: ASSHAGVVEREQY

V: TRBV5-6
size: NA
J: TRBJ1-1
CDR3: ASSPGTARAF

V: TRBV5-1
size: once
J: TRBJ2-7
CDR3: ASSLGKLSYEQY

V: TRBV4-1
size: NA
J: TRBJ2-7
CDR3: ASSQVTGFGNEQY

V: TRBV7-3
size: NA
J: TRBJ2-3
CDR3: ASSPGTGADTQY

V: TRBV7-2
size: NA
J: TRBJ2-7
CDR3: ASSTRFGPPYEQY

V: TRBV28
size: NA
J: TRBJ2-5
CDR3: ASLRGTQETQY

V: TRBV3-1/TRBV3-2
size: NA
J: TRBJ2-5
CDR3: ASSQVPTGQETQY